Below, 24 T cell receptor beta chains from the same sample are listed, as sequenced in a study of T cells in Graves' hyperthyroidism and ophthalmopathy. RNA transcripts yielded amplified TCR beta CDR3 regions. During a first-round RT-PCR of the TCR CDR3, the HTBI primer set was used. One entry per CDR3 protein results from TCRdb running MiXCR on the multiplex PCR reads. The sample records roughly 700,000 distinct CDR3 sequences, 14% being singletons. Sequenced input: blood. The receptors stem from a young woman with Graves' hyperthyroidism.

The table lists this clonotype with many counts. This sequence joins TRBV20-1 and TRBJ2-4; D perhaps matches TRBD1 (6 bases). V lost 2 bases and J 1 base, leaving 12 bases between the germline ends. The CDR3 contains 15 residues. CDR1 is DFQATT, CDR2 SNEGSKA, per germline (reference sequence). CDR3 amino acids: CSARNIDRAKNIQYF. Here the CDR3 DNA reads TGCAGTGCTAGAAACATTGACAGGGCCAAAAACATTCAGTACTTC.

The sample holds many counts of this clonotype. V and J are TRBV20-1 and TRBJ2-2; D possibly matches TRBD1 or TRBD2 (5 bases each). The CDR3 sequence is 15 residues long. Per the germline V gene, CDR1 is DFQATT and CDR2 is SNEGSKA (reference sequence). The V end lost 1 base, the J end lost 1 base, and 10 bases lay between the germline ends. The CDR3 protein is CSARAGTKNTGELFF. Written as DNA, the CDR3 is TGCAGTGCTAGAGCCGGGACCAAGAACACCGGGGAGCTGTTTTTT.

This clonotype was seen ten or more times. The chain has TRBV11-2 and TRBJ1-6; possible D gene TRBD1, 6 bases. Trimming left V 6 bases short and J 10 bases short, with 19 bases between. This CDR3 has 15 residues. Germline CDR1 and CDR2: SGHAT and FQNNGV. This CDR3 is CASSPPAGAESPLHF. DNA for the CDR3: TGTGCCAGCAGTCCCCCTGCGGGGGCTGAGTCACCCCTCCACTTT.

V usage is TRBV28 and J usage is TRBJ1-5; D is unclear. Germline loops: CDR1 MDHEN, CDR2 SYDVKM. V lost 2 bases, J lost 2 bases, and 7 bases lay in between. This CDR3 has 14 amino acids. The CDR3 DNA reads TGTGCCAGCAGTTTAATGGGCGGCAATCAGCCCCAGCATTTT. Amino acid sequence: CASSLMGGNQPQHF.

The chain joins TRBV27 to TRBJ1-2, with D perhaps matching TRBD1 (6 bases). The CDR3 has 14 residues. From germline, CDR1 is MNHEY and CDR2 SMNVEV (reference sequence). Deletions cut 3 bases from V and 6 bases from J, with 14 bases between. The CDR3 sequence is CASSFTGITNGYTF. DNA of the CDR3: TGTGCCAGCAGTTTTACAGGGATCACGAATGGCTACACCTTC.

In its sample, this clonotype was seen a few times. The V gene is TRBV2, the J gene TRBJ2-1, with 7 nucleotides matching TRBD1. The CDR3 has 11 residues. V shed 8 bases and J 11 bases; nucleotides not matched to a gene: 6. Looked up from germline, CDR1 is SNHLY and CDR2 is FYNNEI. The CDR3 loop is CASGDREKQFF. Here the CDR3 DNA reads TGTGCCAGCGGCGACAGGGAGAAGCAGTTCTTC.

The V call is TRBV7-3, the J call TRBJ1-1; the match to TRBD1 covers 8 bases. Trimming cost V 5 bases and J 4 bases; bases outside gene matches: 6. The germline CDR1 and CDR2 sequences are SGHTA and FQGTGA. This CDR3 has 14 amino acids. The CDR3 DNA reads TGTGCCAGCAGCCCTACAGGGGGGGCCACTGAAGCTTTCTTT. Translated: CASSPTGGATEAFF.

This clonotype was observed a handful of times. V is TRBV10-1 and J is TRBJ2-1; TRBD2 might be the D (6 bases). This CDR3 region has 16 residues. In germline, CDR1 is WNHNN, CDR2 SYGVQD (reference sequence). Trimming removed 9 bases at V and 0 bases at J, with 18 bases between. The CDR3 here is CARLPTGANSYNEQFF. CDR3 nucleotide sequence: TGCGCCAGGCTGCCTACGGGAGCCAACTCCTACAATGAGCAGTTCTTC.

This clonotype has a count of ten or more. The rearrangement uses TRBV3-1 and TRBJ1-1; 9 nucleotides line up with TRBD1. CDR1 and CDR2 from the germline V gene are LGHDT and YNNKEL (reference sequence). The CDR3 has 15 amino acids. The trim removed 4 bases at V and 4 bases at J, leaving 7 bases unmatched. The CDR3 here is CASSRNRGRGTEAFF. CDR3 nucleotides: TGTGCCAGCAGCCGGAACAGGGGGCGCGGCACTGAAGCTTTCTTT. The whole variable domain, filled in from reference TRBV3-1 and TRBJ1-1, reads DTAVSQTPKYLVTQMGNDKSIKCEQNLGHDTMYWYKQDSKKFLKIMFSYNNKELIINETVPNRFSPKSPDKAHLNLHINSLELGDSAVYFCASSRNRGRGTEAFFGQGTRLTVV.

The sample holds a few counts of this clonotype. This sequence joins TRBV7-9 and TRBJ2-7; possibly TRBD2 for D (5 bases). The CDR3 extends over 13 amino acids. CDR1 and CDR2 from the germline V gene are SEHNR and FQNEAQ (reference sequence). Trimming took off 4 bases at V and 2 bases at J, with 9 bases between the two ends. The CDR3 sequence: CASSSVGAYEQYF. In DNA form, the CDR3 reads TGTGCCAGCAGCTCGGTCGGGGCCTACGAGCAGTACTTC.

This chain uses TRBV3-1 with TRBJ2-1, with D possibly being TRBD1 or TRBD2 (5 bases each). Deletions cut 0 bases from V and 8 bases from J, with 11 bases between. CDR1 LGHDT and CDR2 YNNKEL come from the germline V gene (reference sequence). There are 14 residues in the CDR3. Here the CDR3 reads CASSQDTGRDEQFF. The CDR3, as DNA: TGTGCCAGCAGCCAAGATACGGGGCGGGATGAGCAGTTCTTC.

The J gene is TRBJ1-3, the V gene TRBV20-1, with D hard to call. CDR1 is DFQATT, CDR2 SNEGSKA, per germline (reference sequence). V gave up 3 bases and J gave up 0 bases, with 9 bases separating them. This CDR3 region has 14 residues. DNA of the CDR3: TGCAGTGCTAGTCAGGCGAGCTCTGGAAACACCATATATTTT. This gives the protein CSASQASSGNTIYF.

This clonotype was picked up many times. The chain has TRBV29-1 and TRBJ1-2; no clear D. Trimming shortened V by 6 bases and J by 4 bases, and 9 bases separated the two germline ends. This CDR3 is built from 11 residues. Germline V CDR1 and CDR2: SQVTM, ANQGSEA. CDR3 nucleotides: TGCAGCGTAGGAGAGGGCTATGGCTACACCTTC. Protein: CSVGEGYGYTF. The full variable domain, its missing parts supplied by reference TRBV29-1 and TRBJ1-2, is SAVISQKPSRDICQRGTSLTIQCQVDSQVTMMFWYRQQPGQSLTLIATANQGSEATYESGFVIDKFPISRPNLTFSTLTVSNMSPEDSSIYLCSVGEGYGYTFGSGTRLTVV.

This clonotype was recorded at least ten times. This chain links TRBV7-2 with TRBJ2-7, with 7 bases matching TRBD2. The V gene end was trimmed by 0 bases and the J gene end by 7 bases; junction bases not matched to a gene: 6. CDR1 and CDR2 (germline): SGHTA, FQGNSA. This CDR3 has 14 amino acids. The CDR3 DNA reads TGTGCCAGCAGCTTAGCGGGAGGGACTCGGGAGCAGTACTTC. Encoded protein: CASSLAGGTREQYF.

The rearrangement joins TRBV6-2 or TRBV6-3 to TRBJ2-2, with 9 bases that match TRBD1. This CDR3 has 14 residues. Germline assignment: CDR1 MNHEY and CDR2 SVGEGT. V shed 10 bases, J shed 5 bases, and the junction held 8 bases outside the gene matches. The CDR3 is CATGTGIGTGELFF. DNA for the CDR3: TGTGCCACCGGGACAGGGATCGGTACCGGGGAGCTGTTTTTT.

This clonotype was seen a handful of times. V is TRBV7-9 and J is TRBJ2-4, with TRBD2 matching 7 bases. CDR1 and CDR2 (germline): SEHNR, FQNEAQ (reference sequence). This CDR3 spans 15 amino acids. V shed 10 bases, J shed 8 bases, and the junction held 17 bases outside the gene matches. CDR3 in amino acids: CATRTRGLSGDIQYF. Here the CDR3 DNA reads TGTGCCACGAGGACTAGAGGTCTAAGTGGGGACATTCAGTACTTC.

This clonotype was counted only a few times. The chain recombines TRBV5-8 with TRBJ2-3, with 13 bases that match TRBD2. J was trimmed by 1 base and V by 0 bases; bases with no gene match: 11. Germline loops: CDR1 SGHTS, CDR2 YDEGEE. CDR3 length: 20 residues. This CDR3 reads CASSLADGLAGASRTDTQYF. CDR3 DNA sequence: TGTGCCAGCAGCTTGGCCGACGGACTAGCGGGGGCTAGCCGCACAGATACGCAGTATTTT.

Concerning this clonotype: The conserved phenylalanine or tryptophan normally closing the CDR3 is absent here, so this likely arose from a read error. The J gene is TRBJ1-2, the V gene TRBV7-3; D unresolved. The V gene lost 2 bases and the J gene lost 3 bases, with 19 bases spanning the gap. Per the germline V gene, CDR1 is SGHTA and CDR2 is FQGTGA. This CDR3 has 17 amino acids. CDR3: CASSLFPNAGVHYGYTS. In DNA, the CDR3 is TGTGCCAGCAGCTTATTCCCTAACGCCGGGGTCCACTATGGCTACACCTCC.

This clonotype appeared a few times. CDR3 in DNA: TGTGCCAGCGGTTACGGACAGGGTTTATCTGATACGCAGTATTTT. It yields the protein CASGYGQGLSDTQYF. The chain recombines TRBV7-9 with TRBJ2-3, with 8 positions matching TRBD1. The CDR3 extends over 15 amino acids. V was pared by 8 bases and J by 6 bases, with 13 bases of the junction left unmatched. The V gene's germline CDR1 is SEHNR and CDR2 FQNEAQ (reference sequence). Together with reference TRBV7-9 and TRBJ2-3, the CDR3 gives the full variable domain: DTGVSQNPRHKITKRGQNVTFRCDPISEHNRLYWYRQTLGQGPEFLTYFQNEAQLEKSRLLSDRFSAERPKGSFSTLEIQRTEQGDSAMYLCASGYGQGLSDTQYFGPGTRLTVL.

This clonotype has ten or more counts. The chain employs TRBV2 and TRBJ1-1; 7 nucleotides align to TRBD1. Looked up from germline, CDR1 is SNHLY and CDR2 is FYNNEI. This CDR3 spans 13 amino acids. V trimming: 7 bases; J trimming: 4 bases; junction bases outside the gene matches: 6. The CDR3: CASMNRGGTEAFF. CDR3 nucleotide sequence: TGTGCCAGCATGAACAGGGGAGGCACTGAAGCTTTCTTT.

The table lists this clonotype with many counts. This chain joins TRBV7-3 and TRBJ2-1, with 7 bases aligning to TRBD2. Germline V gene lookup returns CDR1 SGHTA and CDR2 FQGTGA. V shed 5 bases, J shed 8 bases, and the junction held 6 bases outside the gene matches. The length of the CDR3 is 13 residues. CDR3 in DNA: TGTGCCAGCAGCCCCCGGGGGGTCGATGAGCAGTTCTTC. This translates into CASSPRGVDEQFF. Looking up the rest from reference TRBV7-3 and TRBJ2-1 gives the full variable domain: GAGVSQTPSNKVTEKGKYVELRCDPISGHTALYWYRQSLGQGPEFLIYFQGTGAADDSGLPNDRFFAVRPEGSVSTLKIQRTERGDSAVYLCASSPRGVDEQFFGPGTRLTVL.

This chain uses TRBV19 with TRBJ1-1; possibly TRBD1 for D (6 bases). The germline V gene encodes CDR1 LNHDA and CDR2 SQIVND (reference sequence). The CDR3 has 14 residues. With 6 bases removed from V and 3 bases from J, the gap between germline ends came to 14 bases. DNA for the CDR3: TGTGCCAGTAGCCCAGGGGCCTTGTACACTGAAGCTTTCTTT. It yields the protein CASSPGALYTEAFF.

V gene TRBV4-2 combines with J gene TRBJ2-7; 10 nucleotides align to TRBD2. The CDR3 sequence is 16 residues long. CDR1 is LGHNA and CDR2 is YNFKEQ in the germline V gene. Losses at the gene ends were 5 bases for V and 1 base for J; bases not matched to a gene: 8. The chain's CDR3 is CASSIGTSGVSYEQYF. CDR3 sequence (DNA): TGTGCCAGCAGCATCGGCACTAGCGGGGTGTCCTACGAGCAGTACTTC.

This clonotype was recorded at least ten times. V gene TRBV27 combines with J gene TRBJ2-1, with 11 bases fitting TRBD2. Germline CDR1 is MNHEY and CDR2 is SMNVEV (reference sequence). This CDR3 contains 15 residues. J was trimmed by 8 bases and V by 3 bases; bases with no gene match: 6. CDR3 protein: CASSFGVSGRDEQFF. The CDR3 bases are TGTGCCAGCAGTTTTGGAGTTAGCGGGAGGGATGAGCAGTTCTTC.